The rows below give T cell receptor beta chains drawn from one sample of a study of spatial heterogeneity in lung cancer. One entry per CDR3 protein results from TCRdb running MiXCR on the 5' RACE reads. The repertoire consists of about 120,000 distinct CDR3 sequences, with more than 10% occurring once and the leading ten covering roughly 15%. The material sequenced was PBMCs, taken at follow-up. The receptor set was obtained from a male donor with early-stage non-small cell lung cancer. The CDR3 runs from the conserved cysteine through the conserved F or W. The D gene is left open where the match is weak. Only part of the rows carry a size: once, few, many, or a class if the clone is expanded.

>TRBJ2-2|many|.|TRBV7-9
TGTGCCAGCAGCCCCCTCGAGCCGCTGCTCGGGGAGCTGTTTTTT
CASSPLEPLLGELFF
>TRBJ2-5|.|.|TRBV9
TGTGCCAGCAGCGTAAGCGCGGGGGCCCTCCAAGAGACCCAGTACTTC
CASSVSAGALQETQYF
>TRBJ1-3|.|.|TRBV25-1
TGTGCCAGCGGAAGGACATCTGGAAACACCATATATTTT
CASGRTSGNTIYF
>TRBJ1-1|.|TRBD1|TRBV25-1
TGTGCCAGCAGTGCCCGGGACAGGGGGGAAGCTTTCTTT
CASSARDRGEAFF
>TRBJ1-1|few|.|TRBV10-3
TGTGCCATCAAAAGTAGGGGTCAGAACACTGAAGCTTTCTTT
CAIKSRGQNTEAFF
>TRBJ2-7|.|.|TRBV14
TGTGCCAGCAGCGTGGGGGGGCGACTCTACGAGCAGTACTTC
CASSVGGRLYEQYF
>TRBJ2-7|few|TRBD1|TRBV11-3
TGTGCCAGCGGCCGGGACAGGGCATTCGAGCAGTACTTC
CASGRDRAFEQYF
>TRBJ2-5|few|.|TRBV5-1
TGCGCCAGCAGCTTGGAAGGCAGAATGGAGACCCAGTACTTC
CASSLEGRMETQYF
>TRBJ2-3|.|.|TRBV6-6
TGTGCCAGCACAAAGGGGAGATACACAGATACGCAGTATTTT
CASTKGRYTDTQYF
>TRBJ2-1|.|TRBD2|TRBV7-8
TGTGCCAGCAGCTTCCGGACTAGCGGGCCCAGCTCCTACAATGAGCAGTTCTTC
CASSFRTSGPSSYNEQFF
>TRBJ2-3|.|TRBD2|TRBV11-2
TGTGCCAGCAGCCTGTCCGGGACTAGATACACAGATACGCAGTATTTT
CASSLSGTRYTDTQYF
>TRBJ2-2|.|.|TRBV28
TGTGCCAGCAGAACCGGGACAACCACCGGGGAGCTGTTTTTT
CASRTGTTTGELFF
>TRBJ2-5|many|.|TRBV7-2
TGTGCCAGCAGCCCGACCGGGTGGGAGACCCAGTACTTC
CASSPTGWETQYF
>TRBJ1-2|.|TRBD1|TRBV20-1
TGCAGTGCTAGTAGGGGACAGGAAAGCTATGGCTACACCTTC
CSASRGQESYGYTF
>TRBJ2-4|.|.|TRBV10-3
TGTGCCATCAGCGGGACTCAAGGAGAGAAAAACATTCAGTACTTC
CAISGTQGEKNIQYF
>TRBJ2-3|few|TRBD1|TRBV29-1
TGCAGCGTTGAAGGACAGGGTTTATCAGATACGCAGTATTTT
CSVEGQGLSDTQYF
>TRBJ1-2|.|.|TRBV3-1
TGTGCCAGCAGCCAAGATTCCGGGAGCGGCTACACCTTC
CASSQDSGSGYTF
>TRBJ1-2|.|.|TRBV12-3/TRBV12-4
TGTGCCAGCAGCCCCGACCCCTATGGCTACACCTTC
CASSPDPYGYTF
>TRBJ1-5|.|TRBD1|TRBV6-2/TRBV6-3
TGTGCCAGCAGCCTCGGACAGGCCAGCAATCAGCCCCAGCATTTT
CASSLGQASNQPQHF
>TRBJ2-1|.|TRBD2|TRBV7-9
TGTGCCAGCAGCTCGAGGCTAGCGGGGGGACTTCCCTACAATGAGCAGTTCTTC
CASSSRLAGGLPYNEQFF
>TRBJ2-2|few|TRBD2|TRBV7-2
TGTGCCAGCAGCTTATTCCGAGCGGGGAGGAACACCGGGGAGCTGTTTTTT
CASSLFRAGRNTGELFF
>TRBJ1-3|.|TRBD1|TRBV7-9
TGTGCCAGCAGCTTAAGCAGGGGGATAGGAAACACCATATATTTT
CASSLSRGIGNTIYF
>TRBJ2-2|many|.|TRBV28
TGTGCCAGCAAGGGAAACACCGGGGAGCTGTTTTTT
CASKGNTGELFF
>TRBJ2-5|many|.|TRBV2
TGTGCCAGCAGTGAGGGATACTGGGGGGTGGCGGAGACCCAGTACTTC
CASSEGYWGVAETQYF
>TRBJ2-5|many|.|TRBV7-9
TGTGCCAGCAGCTCGGAGCACCAAGAGACCCAGTACTTC
CASSSEHQETQYF
>TRBJ1-4|many|.|TRBV7-9
TGTGCCAGCAGCCCCCGTGTCCGGGGGGATGAAAAACTGTTTTTT
CASSPRVRGDEKLFF
>TRBJ1-1|many|.|TRBV4-1
TGCGCCAGCAGCCTAGACCCGAACACTGAAGCTTTCTTT
CASSLDPNTEAFF
>TRBJ2-5|.|.|TRBV29-1
TGCAGCGTTTCGCTAGGGGAGTGGACCCAGTACTTC
CSVSLGEWTQYF